This T cell receptor beta chain was found in a study of Ad26.COV2.S vaccination and SARS-CoV-2 variants. Overall study: Ad26.COV2.S shots went into the muscle once or twice, 56 days apart.

The table came from immunoSEQ multiplex PCR; TCRdb's copy has only in-frame clones and leaves some out. The data show about 280,000 clones, with about 89% seen just once and 3% to 4% held by the top ten. Described treatment: roughly 18 received Ad26.COV2.S at low or high dose, single or two shots; about 5 received placebo; per-sample allocation not given. Specimen acquisition occurred on day 63 following the initial vaccine or placebo injection. This clonotype originated in a person aged 18-65 years who received the Ad26.COV2.S COVID-19 vaccine or a placebo. The material sequenced was peripheral blood, taken in a trial of Ad26.COV2.S vaccine versus placebo.

CDR3 sequence: CASSWVRGTEAFF. CDR3 nucleotide sequence: TGTGCCAGCAGTTGGGTTAGAGGCACTGAAGCTTTCTTT. This chain links TRBV27 with TRBJ1-1; D gene unclear. This CDR3 spans 13 amino acids. The germline V gene has CDR1 MNHEY and CDR2 SMNVEV (reference sequence). V was clipped by 4 bases and J by 4 bases, with 10 bases between them.